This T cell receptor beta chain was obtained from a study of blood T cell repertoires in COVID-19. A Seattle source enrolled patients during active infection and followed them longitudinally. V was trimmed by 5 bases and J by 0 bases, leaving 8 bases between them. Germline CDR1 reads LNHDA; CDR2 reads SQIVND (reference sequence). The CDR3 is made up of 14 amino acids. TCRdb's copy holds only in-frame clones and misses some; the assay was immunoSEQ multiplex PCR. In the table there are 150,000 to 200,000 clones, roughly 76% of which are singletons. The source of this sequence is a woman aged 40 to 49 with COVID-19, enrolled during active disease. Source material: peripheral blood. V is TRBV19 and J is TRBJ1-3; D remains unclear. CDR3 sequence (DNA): TGTGCCAGTAGTCCCCGGAGCTCTGGAAACACCATATATTTT. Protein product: CASSPRSSGNTIYF.